The 31 T cell receptor beta chains below were found in one sample sequenced in a study of regulatory T cells. Study observations and caveats: CD3G-deficient patients' regulatory T cells showed reduced Shannon diversity versus autologous conventional CD4+ and control regulatory cells.

For these receptors, no antigen is known. The primer mix had 52 TRBV and 13 TRBJ primers. Clones were sequenced by immunoSEQ multiplex PCR, and TCRdb holds only the in-frame ones, with some missing. The sample holds a few thousand clones, around 95% seen once. The sequenced sample consisted of CD4+ Tregs sorted from blood. The receptor source for this set is a person between 18 and 35 years old with CD3G deficiency.

The chain combines TRBV5-1 with TRBJ2-1, with a tentative D call TRBD2 (5 bases). Germline V gene lookup returns CDR1 SGHRS and CDR2 YFSETQ. CDR3 size: 14 residues. V was cut by 0 bases and J by 3 bases, with 7 bases left in between. The CDR3 sequence is CASSLDSGYNEQFF. The CDR3 nucleotides read TGCGCCAGCAGCTTGGACAGCGGCTACAATGAGCAGTTCTTC.

The V gene is TRBV6-1, the J gene TRBJ2-3, with 11 bases matching TRBD2. Germline trimming cut 2 bases from V and 5 bases from J; bases unmatched to any gene: 9. CDR3 length equals 17 residues. CDR1 and CDR2 from the germline V gene are MNHNS and SASEGT. The CDR3 sequence: CASSERGPGLAGDTQYF. The CDR3 bases are TGTGCCAGCAGTGAAAGGGGACCTGGACTAGCGGGAGATACGCAGTATTTT.

CDR3 nucleotides: TGTGCCAGCAGCTTTTACAGTTCCTACGAGCAGTACTTC. Amino acid sequence: CASSFYSSYEQYF. The chain recombines TRBV5-8 with TRBJ2-7; D is unclear. CDR3 length: 13 residues. Germline V gene lookup returns CDR1 SGHTS and CDR2 YDEGEE. V lost 2 bases and J 1 base, leaving 7 bases between the germline ends.

This chain links TRBV28 with TRBJ2-7, with a weak D call TRBD2 (5 bases). V was cut by 2 bases and J by 1 base, with 9 bases left in between. CDR1 and CDR2 from the germline V gene are MDHEN and SYDVKM. The length of the CDR3 is 14 residues. CDR3 in amino acids: CASSLAERSYEQYF. The CDR3, as DNA: TGTGCCAGCAGTTTAGCGGAGCGGTCCTACGAGCAGTACTTC.

This rearrangement joins TRBV6-1 to TRBJ1-2; the match to TRBD1 covers 7 bases. V was clipped by 3 bases and J by 7 bases; unmatched bases: 8. Germline V gene lookup returns CDR1 MNHNS and CDR2 SASEGT. This CDR3 spans 14 amino acids. The CDR3 loop is CASSDLDRVRGYTF. For the CDR3, the DNA is TGTGCCAGCAGTGATTTAGACAGGGTACGTGGCTACACCTTC.

The rearrangement uses TRBV5-1 and TRBJ1-1, with unresolved D. Trimming shortened V by 1 base and J by 0 bases, and 4 bases separated the two germline ends. Germline values: CDR1 SGHRS, CDR2 YFSETQ. The CDR3 contains 13 residues. CDR3 sequence: CASSLSLNTEAFF. CDR3 coding DNA: TGCGCCAGCAGCTTGTCGCTGAACACTGAAGCTTTCTTT.

The J gene is TRBJ1-2, the V gene TRBV6-4, with 10 bases aligning to TRBD1. Per the germline V gene, CDR1 is MRHNA and CDR2 is SNTAGT. CDR3 length: 13 amino acids. Trimming removed 6 bases from V and 12 bases from J; junction bases left unmatched: 10. CDR3 protein: CASRGDRGWGHTF. The CDR3 DNA reads as TGTGCCAGCAGAGGGGACAGGGGATGGGGCCACACCTTC.

The rearrangement links TRBV21-1 to TRBJ2-1; the DNA was not compared with TRBD1, the D call given in the table. TRBV21-1 is tagged as a pseudogene. This CDR3 region has 18 residues. The CDR3 protein is CASSIRDRGRSNVDEQFF. The CDR3 region has the DNA TGTGCCAGCAGCATTCGCGACAGGGGGCGAAGTAATGTGGATGAGCAGTTCTTC.

The chain links TRBV7-9 to TRBJ2-2; TRBD2 might be the D (5 bases). CDR3 length: 15 residues. V lost 0 bases and J 3 bases, leaving 8 bases between the germline ends. CDR1 and CDR2 from the germline V gene are SEHNR and FQNEAQ (reference sequence). CDR3 nucleotides: TGTGCCAGCAGCTTAGCGCGGGCTGACACCGGGGAGCTGTTTTTT. Residues: CASSLARADTGELFF. Looking up the rest from reference TRBV7-9 and TRBJ2-2 gives the full variable domain: DTGVSQNPRHKITKRGQNVTFRCDPISEHNRLYWYRQTLGQGPEFLTYFQNEAQLEKSRLLSDRFSAERPKGSFSTLEIQRTEQGDSAMYLCASSLARADTGELFFGEGSRLTVL.

The V gene is TRBV5-1, the J gene TRBJ2-3; 9 nucleotides align to TRBD1. After removal of 4 bases from V and 7 bases from J, the junction contained 4 bases not matched to a gene. The CDR3 contains 13 residues. Germline V gene sequence: CDR1 SGHRS, CDR2 YFSETQ. This CDR3 is CASSRTGDYTQYF. The DNA of the CDR3 is TGCGCCAGCAGCCGGACAGGGGACTATACGCAGTATTTT.

The V gene is TRBV5-1, the J gene TRBJ2-3; no clear D. This CDR3 contains 13 residues. Germline assignment: CDR1 SGHRS and CDR2 YFSETQ. Trimming pared 7 bases from V and 0 bases from J, leaving 9 bases between. This CDR3 reads CASRGVSTDTQYF. The CDR3 DNA follows: TGCGCCAGCCGCGGAGTTAGCACAGATACGCAGTATTTT.

This chain links TRBV6-1 with TRBJ2-5; 7 bases match TRBD1. The J call may be wrong; the DNA end is better matched by TRBJ2-7. CDR3 length equals 13 residues. Germline CDR1 and CDR2: MNHNS and SASEGT. The CDR3 loop reads CASSREGADEQYF. CDR3 DNA: TGTGCCAGCTCCCGAGAGGGGGCAGACGAGCAGTACTTC.

V is TRBV2 and J is TRBJ2-7, with 8 bases aligning to TRBD2. V was pared by 1 base and J by 9 bases, with 5 bases of the junction left unmatched. CDR1 SNHLY and CDR2 FYNNEI come from the germline V gene. The CDR3 sequence is 13 residues long. The chain's CDR3 is CASSEVSRGAQYF. In DNA form, the CDR3 reads TGTGCCAGCAGTGAAGTATCGCGGGGGGCGCAGTACTTC.

The chain employs TRBV2 and TRBJ2-6; the D gene is possibly TRBD2 (5 bases). CDR1 is SNHLY, CDR2 FYNNEI, per germline. The CDR3 runs 16 residues. V lost 0 bases and J 0 bases, leaving 6 bases between the germline ends. The CDR3: CASSEAGNSGANVLTF. CDR3 DNA: TGTGCCAGCAGTGAAGCCGGGAACTCTGGGGCCAACGTCCTGACTTTC.

The J gene is TRBJ1-1, the V gene TRBV5-1; D is ambiguous. Germline assignment: CDR1 SGHRS and CDR2 YFSETQ. Trimming removed 1 base at V and 0 bases at J, with 7 bases between. This CDR3 is built from 14 residues. The CDR3 bases are TGCGCCAGCAGCTTGATTGGGATGAACACTGAAGCTTTCTTT. This translates into CASSLIGMNTEAFF.

The J gene is TRBJ1-2, the V gene TRBV6-1; no clear D. Deletions cut 6 bases from V and 4 bases from J, with 12 bases between. CDR1 is MNHNS and CDR2 is SASEGT in the germline V gene. The CDR3 has 13 residues. DNA of the CDR3: TGTGCCAGCAGCTGGAGCGGCCGCTATGGCTACACCTTC. This translates into CASSWSGRYGYTF.

The V gene is TRBV11-2, the J gene TRBJ1-4; 7 bases are a match to TRBD1. Germline CDR1 is SGHAT and CDR2 is FQNNGV. Trimming at V came to 6 bases and at J to 7 bases, leaving 11 bases not matched to a gene. The CDR3 has 15 amino acids. As DNA, the CDR3 is TGTGCCAGCAGTCCTGACAGGGTTGGTAGTGAAAAACTGTTTTTT. Residues: CASSPDRVGSEKLFF. Based on the CDR3 plus reference TRBV11-2 and TRBJ1-4, the full variable domain is EAGVAQSPRYKIIEKRQSVAFWCNPISGHATLYWYQQILGQGPKLLIQFQNNGVVDDSQLPKDRFSAERLKGVDSTLKIQPAKLEDSAVYLCASSPDRVGSEKLFFGSGTQLSVL.

This chain joins TRBV6-1 and TRBJ2-3; maybe TRBD2 (6 bases). Looked up from germline, CDR1 is MNHNS and CDR2 is SASEGT. Trimming shortened V by 4 bases and J by 1 base, and 9 bases separated the two germline ends. This CDR3 comprises 14 residues. CDR3 nucleotide sequence: TGTGCCAGCAGTGCCGCTAGCGGCACAGATACGCAGTATTTT. This translates into CASSAASGTDTQYF.

The rearrangement links TRBV18 to TRBJ2-3; TRBD1 aligns across 7 bases. V shed 6 bases, J shed 2 bases, and the junction held 5 bases outside the gene matches. This CDR3 comprises 14 residues. Germline values: CDR1 KGHSH, CDR2 LQKENI. In nucleotides, the CDR3 is TGTGCCAGCTCTCCGGGACAGAACACAGATACGCAGTATTTT. It codes for CASSPGQNTDTQYF.

J is TRBJ2-7 and V is TRBV7-9; 13 bases align to TRBD2. Germline V lookup: CDR1 SEHNR, CDR2 FQNEAQ (reference sequence). V shed 5 bases and J 6 bases; nucleotides not matched to a gene: 7. The CDR3 totals 15 residues. CDR3 residues: CASSPGLAGSTEQYF. The CDR3 nucleotides are TGTGCCAGCAGCCCGGGACTAGCGGGATCTACCGAGCAGTACTTC.

The V and J genes are TRBV28 and TRBJ1-2, with D possibly TRBD1 on 5 matching bases. The germline CDR1 and CDR2 sequences are MDHEN and SYDVKM. V lost 7 bases, J lost 1 base, and 16 bases lay in between. The CDR3 sequence is 15 residues long. The CDR3 spells CASNSLADSNYGYTF. DNA of the CDR3: TGTGCCAGCAATTCCCTTGCCGACAGTAACTATGGCTACACCTTC.

The chain links TRBV9 to TRBJ2-5; TRBD2 aligns across 12 bases. Looked up from germline, CDR1 is SGDLS and CDR2 is YYNGEE. Germline trimming cut 4 bases from V and 4 bases from J; bases unmatched to any gene: 8. The CDR3 sequence is 16 residues long. The CDR3 is CASSSGLAGQIETQYF. CDR3 bases: TGTGCCAGCAGCTCAGGACTAGCGGGGCAAATAGAGACCCAGTACTTC. The full variable domain, completed using reference TRBV9 and TRBJ2-5, is DSGVTQTPKHLITATGQRVTLRCSPRSGDLSVYWYQQSLDQGLQFLIQYYNGEERAKGNILERFSAQQFPDLHSELNLSSLELGDSALYFCASSSGLAGQIETQYFGPGTRLLVL.

The chain has TRBV18 and TRBJ2-1; D not resolved. This CDR3 is 12 amino acids long. CDR1 is KGHSH, CDR2 LQKENI, per germline. Deletions cut 6 bases from V and 9 bases from J, with 12 bases between. CDR3 sequence: CASSRFYGEQFF. The DNA of the CDR3 is TGTGCCAGCTCTCGATTTTACGGTGAGCAGTTCTTC.

The CDR3 spells CASSLGGFGYTF. CDR3 nucleotide sequence: TGTGCCAGCAGTTTAGGAGGGTTTGGCTACACCTTC. The chain links TRBV27 to TRBJ1-2, with D unclear. Germline V lookup: CDR1 MNHEY, CDR2 SMNVEV (reference sequence). The CDR3 consists of 12 residues. V was cut by 2 bases and J by 7 bases, with 8 bases left in between.

V gene TRBV7-9 combines with J gene TRBJ2-3; TRBD1 might be the D (5 bases). Trimming took off 5 bases at V and 6 bases at J, with 18 bases between the two ends. The CDR3 consists of 15 residues. Per the germline V gene, CDR1 is SEHNR and CDR2 is FQNEAQ (reference sequence). Here the CDR3 DNA reads TGTGCCAGCAGCCGAGTCAGTGCAGGGTCGGATACGCAGTATTTT. Protein product: CASSRVSAGSDTQYF.

The V call is TRBV5-1, the J call TRBJ2-1; 7 bases match TRBD2. The J segment lost 6 bases and the V segment lost 4 bases, leaving 7 bases of the junction unmatched. The CDR3 runs to 14 residues. Germline-derived CDR1 and CDR2 are SGHRS and YFSETQ. The CDR3 spells CASSPGTTTNEQFF. In DNA, the CDR3 is TGCGCCAGCAGCCCGGGGACTACCACCAATGAGCAGTTCTTC. The whole variable domain, remainder taken from reference TRBV5-1 and TRBJ2-1, is KAGVTQTPRYLIKTRGQQVTLSCSPISGHRSVSWYQQTPGQGLQFLFEYFSETQRNKGNFPGRFSGRQFSNSRSEMNVSTLELGDSALYLCASSPGTTTNEQFFGPGTRLTVL.

The rearrangement uses TRBV7-9 and TRBJ2-1, with no clear D. Trimming shortened V by 3 bases and J by 6 bases, and 9 bases separated the two germline ends. The CDR3 length is 13 residues. Germline V CDR1 and CDR2: SEHNR, FQNEAQ (reference sequence). This CDR3 reads CASSFGLGNEQFF. CDR3 sequence (DNA): TGTGCCAGCAGCTTTGGCCTAGGCAATGAGCAGTTCTTC. The full variable domain, in which reference TRBV7-9 and TRBJ2-1 provide the parts outside the CDR3, is DTGVSQNPRHKITKRGQNVTFRCDPISEHNRLYWYRQTLGQGPEFLTYFQNEAQLEKSRLLSDRFSAERPKGSFSTLEIQRTEQGDSAMYLCASSFGLGNEQFFGPGTRLTVL.

The V and J genes are TRBV11-2 and TRBJ1-6; D unresolved. The CDR3 extends over 19 amino acids. Germline CDR1 is SGHAT and CDR2 is FQNNGV. Trimming shortened V by 1 base and J by 0 bases, and 16 bases separated the two germline ends. The CDR3 nucleotides read TGTGCCAGCAGCTTAGTATGGAGCCCGTTTAGCTCCTATAATTCACCCCTCCACTTT. Amino acids: CASSLVWSPFSSYNSPLHF.

This rearrangement joins TRBV27 to TRBJ2-3, with TRBD1 identical over 12 bases. Looked up from germline, CDR1 is MNHEY and CDR2 is SMNVEV (reference sequence). The ends lost 6 bases at V and 4 bases at J; junction bases unmatched: 8. The CDR3 sequence is 16 residues long. The CDR3, as DNA: TGTGCCAGCAGCCTACTGGGACAGGGGGCTTCAGATACGCAGTATTTT. Translation: CASSLLGQGASDTQYF.

V usage is TRBV28 and J usage is TRBJ2-7; D might be TRBD1 (6 bases). Germline values: CDR1 MDHEN, CDR2 SYDVKM. Trimming pared 4 bases from V and 6 bases from J, leaving 13 bases between. The CDR3 covers 13 residues. The CDR3 DNA is TGTGCCAGCAGTTCGCCCCAGGGGAGCGAGCAGTACTTC. This encodes CASSSPQGSEQYF.

The rearrangement links TRBV6-1 to TRBJ1-1; a weak D match, TRBD1 (6 bases). Trimming removed 5 bases at V and 7 bases at J, with 14 bases between. CDR3 length: 13 amino acids. Germline CDR1 reads MNHNS; CDR2 reads SASEGT. CDR3 amino acids: CASSWGHRYEAFF. CDR3 nucleotide sequence: TGTGCCAGCAGTTGGGGACACCGATATGAAGCTTTCTTT.